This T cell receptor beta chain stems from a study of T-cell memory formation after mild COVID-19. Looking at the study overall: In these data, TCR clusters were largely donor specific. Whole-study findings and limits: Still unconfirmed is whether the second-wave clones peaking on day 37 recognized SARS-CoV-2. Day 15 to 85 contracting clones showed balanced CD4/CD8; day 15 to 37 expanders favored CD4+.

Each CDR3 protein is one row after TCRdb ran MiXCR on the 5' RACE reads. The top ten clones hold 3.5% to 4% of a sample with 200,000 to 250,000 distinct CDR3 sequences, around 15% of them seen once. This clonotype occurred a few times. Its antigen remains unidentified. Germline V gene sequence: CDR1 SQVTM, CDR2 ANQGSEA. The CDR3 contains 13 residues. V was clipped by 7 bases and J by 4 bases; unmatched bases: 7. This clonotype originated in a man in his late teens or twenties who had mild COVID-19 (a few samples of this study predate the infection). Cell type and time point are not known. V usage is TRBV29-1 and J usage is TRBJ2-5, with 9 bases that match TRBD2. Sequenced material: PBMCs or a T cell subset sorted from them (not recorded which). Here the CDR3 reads CSGFSGGRETQYF. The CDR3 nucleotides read TGCAGCGGGTTTAGCGGGGGCAGAGAGACCCAGTACTTC. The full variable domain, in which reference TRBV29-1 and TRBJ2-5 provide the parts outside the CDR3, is SAVISQKPSRDICQRGTSLTIQCQVDSQVTMMFWYRQQPGQSLTLIATANQGSEATYESGFVIDKFPISRPNLTFSTLTVSNMSPEDSSIYLCSGFSGGRETQYFGPGTRLLVL.